One sample yielded the 21 T cell receptor beta chains listed below, sequenced in a study of CD8+ T cells in alopecia areata. Sequencing used cDNA as its template, made by extracting RNA and reverse transcribing it. Clones were sequenced by immunoSEQ multiplex PCR, and TCRdb holds only the in-frame ones, with some missing. The sample has 150,000 or so clones; around 50% are singletons. Input material: CD4+ T cells sorted from blood. Receptors originate from a human donor with alopecia areata.

V and J are TRBV20-1 and TRBJ2-7; D is ambiguous. The CDR3 has 11 amino acids. The germline V and J ends were trimmed by 3 bases and 3 bases, with 6 bases remaining between them. Germline CDR1 is DFQATT and CDR2 is SNEGSKA (reference sequence). The CDR3 here is CSARAIYEQYF. The CDR3 DNA follows: TGCAGTGCTAGGGCAATCTACGAGCAGTACTTC.

The V and J genes are TRBV7-9 and TRBJ1-3; D gene uncertain. The CDR3 length is 17 residues. CDR1 and CDR2 from the germline V gene are SEHNR and FQNEAQ (reference sequence). V was cut by 5 bases and J by 0 bases, with 17 bases left in between. The CDR3 loop is CASSARRWASSGNTIYF. CDR3 nucleotides: TGTGCCAGCAGCGCCAGGAGGTGGGCGAGCTCTGGAAACACCATATATTTT.

The chain uses TRBV29-1 and TRBJ2-1; no firm D call. The CDR3 covers 14 residues. Trimming stripped 6 bases from V and 4 bases from J, with 16 bases between. The germline V gene encodes CDR1 SQVTM and CDR2 ANQGSEA. The CDR3 DNA is TGCAGCGTGCCCACCCCACCGAGATACAATGAGCAGTTCTTC. Its protein product is CSVPTPPRYNEQFF.

The gene calls are TRBV9 and TRBJ2-3; 8 bases fit TRBD2. The junction had 6 bases not matched to a gene; V was cut back by 3 bases and J by 6 bases. This CDR3 contains 14 residues. The germline V gene encodes CDR1 SGDLS and CDR2 YYNGEE. CDR3 loop: CASSAREGRDTQYF. The CDR3 bases are TGTGCCAGCAGCGCTCGGGAGGGCCGCGATACGCAGTATTTT.

This clone has only a few counts. This chain connects TRBV6-5 to TRBJ2-3; D not certain. This CDR3 spans 15 amino acids. The germline V gene encodes CDR1 MNHEY and CDR2 SVGAGI. Trimming cost V 0 bases and J 3 bases, with 10 bases left between them. The CDR3 reads CASSYSFPGTDTQYF. In DNA form, the CDR3 reads TGTGCCAGCAGTTACTCGTTCCCGGGTACAGATACGCAGTATTTT.

V usage is TRBV29-1 and J usage is TRBJ1-1; D is perhaps TRBD1 (5 bases). Per the germline V gene, CDR1 is SQVTM and CDR2 is ANQGSEA. The V and J ends lost 3 bases and 5 bases respectively, with 10 bases between them. The CDR3 sequence is 12 residues long. The CDR3 region is CSVDVGGTEAFF. The CDR3 DNA is TGCAGCGTTGATGTCGGGGGTACTGAAGCTTTCTTT. The whole variable domain, remainder taken from reference TRBV29-1 and TRBJ1-1, is SAVISQKPSRDICQRGTSLTIQCQVDSQVTMMFWYRQQPGQSLTLIATANQGSEATYESGFVIDKFPISRPNLTFSTLTVSNMSPEDSSIYLCSVDVGGTEAFFGQGTRLTVV.

This chain joins TRBV25-1 and TRBJ1-5, with D possibly being TRBD1 (5 bases). V was clipped by 4 bases and J by 0 bases, with 13 bases between them. This CDR3 comprises 16 residues. Germline CDR1 reads MGHDK; CDR2 reads SYGVNS. CDR3 region: CASSALGTASNQPQHF. The CDR3 DNA reads TGTGCCAGCAGTGCCCTAGGGACCGCTAGCAATCAGCCCCAGCATTTT.

This clone was seen only a few times. This chain joins TRBV5-1 and TRBJ2-5; 8 bases fit TRBD2. CDR1 and CDR2 (germline): SGHRS, YFSETQ. The trim removed 1 base at V and 5 bases at J, leaving 7 bases unmatched. The CDR3 totals 15 residues. In DNA, the CDR3 is TGCGCCAGCAGCTTGCCAGCGGGAGAGGTTGAGACCCAGTACTTC. Translating gives CASSLPAGEVETQYF.

The chain has TRBV29-1 and TRBJ2-3; a weak D match, TRBD1 (6 bases). Germline lookup yields CDR1 SQVTM and CDR2 ANQGSEA. The V gene lost 6 bases and the J gene lost 4 bases, with 17 bases spanning the gap. The CDR3 contains 14 residues. CDR3 residues: CSVRQVLMSDTQYF. CDR3 bases: TGCAGCGTCCGACAGGTCCTAATGTCAGATACGCAGTATTTT.

This clone has a handful of counts. In nucleotides, the CDR3 is TGCGCCAGCAGCTTGCAGTTGGGGAGTGGGGCCAACGTCCTGACTTTC. Amino acids: CASSLQLGSGANVLTF. The gene calls are TRBV5-1 and TRBJ2-6, with D perhaps matching TRBD2 (5 bases). The CDR3 consists of 16 residues. CDR1 and CDR2 from the germline V gene are SGHRS and YFSETQ. Trimming shortened V by 1 base and J by 3 bases, and 11 bases separated the two germline ends.

J is TRBJ2-3 and V is TRBV7-3; D is ambiguous. The CDR3 has 14 amino acids. CDR1 SGHTA and CDR2 FQGTGA come from the germline V gene. Trimming removed 5 bases from V and 2 bases from J, with 11 bases in between. This CDR3 is CASSPDHSTDTQYF. CDR3 bases: TGTGCCAGCAGCCCAGATCATTCCACAGATACGCAGTATTTT.

The chain joins TRBV23-1 to TRBJ1-4; no clear D gene. TRBV23-1 is an ORF for which the function is uncertain. The V end was cut by 6 bases, the J end by 4 bases, with 12 bases between. CDR3 size: 14 residues. CDR3 protein: CASRLSYFNEKLFF. CDR3 nucleotides: TGCGCCAGCAGACTTTCGTACTTTAATGAAAAACTGTTTTTT.

This clone has just one count. This rearrangement joins TRBV20-1 to TRBJ2-3; D might be TRBD2 (6 bases). CDR1 is DFQATT and CDR2 is SNEGSKA in the germline V gene (reference sequence). The V gene lost 4 bases and the J gene lost 8 bases, with 10 bases spanning the gap. The CDR3 has 11 residues. For the CDR3, the DNA is TGCAGTGCTACTGGGACTGGTACGCAGTATTTT. Protein product: CSATGTGTQYF.

The rearrangement links TRBV29-1 to TRBJ2-7; D unresolved. CDR3 size: 15 residues. Trimming left V 4 bases short and J 0 bases short, with 16 bases between. From germline, CDR1 is SQVTM and CDR2 ANQGSEA. The CDR3 spells CSVVPRALDSYEQYF. In DNA, the CDR3 is TGCAGCGTTGTCCCTCGGGCTCTTGACTCCTACGAGCAGTACTTC.

This clone was counted between two and nine times. The chain uses TRBV28 and TRBJ2-4; D is perhaps TRBD1 or TRBD2 (5 bases each). CDR1 and CDR2 from the germline V gene are MDHEN and SYDVKM. The CDR3 has 14 residues. The germline V and J ends were trimmed by 5 bases and 6 bases, with 14 bases remaining between them. For the CDR3, the DNA is TGTGCCAGCAGTGAAACCGGGGCCTCAAACATTCAGTACTTC. This gives the protein CASSETGASNIQYF. Together with reference TRBV28 and TRBJ2-4, the CDR3 gives the full variable domain: DVKVTQSSRYLVKRTGEKVFLECVQDMDHENMFWYRQDPGLGLRLIYFSYDVKMKEKGDIPEGYSVSREKKERFSLILESASTNQTSMYLCASSETGASNIQYFGAGTRLSVL.

This clone was detected only a few times. V and J are TRBV7-9 and TRBJ2-5; TRBD2 matches 7 bases. This CDR3 comprises 13 residues. The V and J ends lost 5 bases and 2 bases, in that order; junction bases with no gene match: 2. Germline CDR1 reads SEHNR; CDR2 reads FQNEAQ (reference sequence). The CDR3, as DNA: TGTGCCAGCAGCCAGCGGGGACAAGAGACCCAGTACTTC. It encodes CASSQRGQETQYF.

This clone was observed a few times. The DNA of the CDR3 is TGTGCCAGCAGCTTCGGGTTGGGTTCGGTTGAGCAGTTCTTC. Residues: CASSFGLGSVEQFF. This chain joins TRBV7-2 and TRBJ2-1; D ambiguous. CDR3 length equals 14 residues. Germline V gene data show CDR1 as SGHTA and CDR2 as FQGNSA. V was clipped by 3 bases and J by 9 bases, with 15 bases between them.

V and J are TRBV27 and TRBJ2-5; the match to TRBD1 covers 7 bases. CDR1 MNHEY and CDR2 SMNVEV come from the germline V gene (reference sequence). CDR3 length: 17 amino acids. The V gene end was trimmed by 5 bases and the J gene end by 5 bases; junction bases not matched to a gene: 17. In nucleotides, the CDR3 is TGTGCCAGCAGTCACCGACAGGGTATAAGTGGTAAGGAGACCCAGTACTTC. Translating gives CASSHRQGISGKETQYF.

The V gene is TRBV7-9, the J gene TRBJ2-3, with a weak D call TRBD2 (6 bases). Germline loops: CDR1 SEHNR, CDR2 FQNEAQ (reference sequence). The ends were cut back, 7 bases at V and 6 bases at J, with 14 bases in the middle. This CDR3 contains 13 residues. CDR3 protein: CASMVAAHDTQYF. For the CDR3, the DNA is TGTGCCAGCATGGTAGCGGCCCACGATACGCAGTATTTT.

J is TRBJ2-3 and V is TRBV30; D is possibly TRBD2 (5 bases). Deletions cut 2 bases from V and 2 bases from J, with 14 bases between. CDR1 and CDR2 from the germline V gene are GTSNPN and SVGIG (reference sequence). The CDR3 is made up of 15 amino acids. DNA for the CDR3: TGTGCCTGGAGTCCGGCGCCCGGGGACACAGATACGCAGTATTTT. It translates to CAWSPAPGDTDTQYF.

This clone was seen just once. The V call is TRBV25-1, the J call TRBJ2-3; 11 bases fit TRBD2. J was trimmed by 6 bases and V by 6 bases; bases with no gene match: 5. The germline gives CDR1 MGHDK, CDR2 SYGVNS. The CDR3 extends over 14 amino acids. CDR3 in amino acids: CASSLAGGRDTQYF. CDR3 sequence (DNA): TGTGCCAGCAGCCTAGCGGGAGGTCGGGATACGCAGTATTTT.